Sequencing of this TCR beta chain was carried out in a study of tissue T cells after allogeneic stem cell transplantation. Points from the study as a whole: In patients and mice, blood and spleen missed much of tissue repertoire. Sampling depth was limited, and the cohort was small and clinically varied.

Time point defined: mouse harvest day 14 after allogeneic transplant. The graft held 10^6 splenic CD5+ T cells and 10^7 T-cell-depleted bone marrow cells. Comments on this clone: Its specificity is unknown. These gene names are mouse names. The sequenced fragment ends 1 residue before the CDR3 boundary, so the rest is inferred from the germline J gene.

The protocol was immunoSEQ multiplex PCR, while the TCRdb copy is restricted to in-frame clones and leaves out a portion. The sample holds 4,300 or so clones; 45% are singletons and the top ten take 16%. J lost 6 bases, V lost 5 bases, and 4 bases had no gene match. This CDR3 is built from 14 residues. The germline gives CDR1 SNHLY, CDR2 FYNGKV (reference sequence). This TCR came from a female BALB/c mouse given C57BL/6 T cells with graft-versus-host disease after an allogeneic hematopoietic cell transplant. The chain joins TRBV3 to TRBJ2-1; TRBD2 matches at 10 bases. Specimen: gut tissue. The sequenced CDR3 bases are TGTGCCAGCAGCCGACTGGGGGGTGGTGCTGAGCAGTTC. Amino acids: CASSRLGGGAEQF. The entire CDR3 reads CASSRLGGGAEQFF.